Following are 27 T cell receptor beta chains from one sample sequenced in a study of early T cells in non-severe SARS-CoV-2 infection. TCRdb fed the 5' RACE reads into MiXCR, producing one record per CDR3 protein. The table lists some 66,000 distinct CDR3 sequences, roughly 9% of them singletons. The specimen sequenced was whole blood. The receptors come from an adult who was a healthcare worker with PCR-confirmed SARS-CoV-2 infection or an uninfected control (not recorded which).

This clonotype has ten or more counts. The rearrangement links TRBV20-1 to TRBJ2-3; D may be TRBD2 (6 bases). V lost 1 base and J 1 base, leaving 9 bases between the germline ends. This CDR3 has 14 amino acids. The germline V gene encodes CDR1 DFQATT and CDR2 SNEGSKA (reference sequence). The DNA of the CDR3 is TGCAGTGCTAGAGGTGGAGGGGGCACAGATACGCAGTATTTT. Protein product: CSARGGGGTDTQYF.

In its sample, this clonotype ranks as medium-sized (0.01 to 0.1%). This rearrangement joins TRBV7-2 to TRBJ1-2; D unresolved. From germline, CDR1 is SGHTA and CDR2 FQGNSA. The CDR3 sequence is 13 residues long. V dropped 1 base and J dropped 1 base, with 4 bases sitting between them. The CDR3 DNA sequence: TGTGCCAGCAGCTTAGACAATAACTATGGCTACACCTTC. Its protein product is CASSLDNNYGYTF.

This clonotype was counted a few times. The V gene is TRBV2, the J gene TRBJ1-1, with D perhaps TRBD1 (5 bases). Trimming pared 4 bases from V and 1 base from J, leaving 13 bases between. From germline, CDR1 is SNHLY and CDR2 FYNNEI. The CDR3 runs to 15 residues. The CDR3 DNA sequence: TGTGCCAGCAGTGCCCTGGACACGAGGAACACTGAAGCTTTCTTT. Residues: CASSALDTRNTEAFF.

This clonotype was detected many times. The chain has TRBV2 and TRBJ2-6; tentatively, D is TRBD2 (5 bases). Germline CDR1 and CDR2: SNHLY and FYNNEI. The V gene lost 7 bases and the J gene lost 0 bases, with 7 bases spanning the gap. The CDR3 spans 14 residues. The CDR3 spells CASIRDSGANVLTF. The CDR3 DNA reads as TGTGCCAGCATCCGGGACTCTGGGGCCAACGTCCTGACTTTC.

This clonotype was seen at least ten times. The V and J genes are TRBV20-1 and TRBJ2-3; D tentatively reads TRBD1 or TRBD2 (5 bases each). V lost 3 bases and J 2 bases, leaving 15 bases between the germline ends. Germline V lookup: CDR1 DFQATT, CDR2 SNEGSKA (reference sequence). The CDR3 runs 15 residues. The CDR3 DNA sequence: TGCAGTGCTAGGGGGCGAGGGGATCCCACAGATACGCAGTATTTT. Protein product: CSARGRGDPTDTQYF.

The V gene is TRBV6-6, the J gene TRBJ2-3; 9 positions agree with TRBD2. V lost 0 bases, J lost 5 bases, and 3 bases stayed unmatched. There are 15 residues in the CDR3. CDR1 MNHNY and CDR2 SVGAGI come from the germline V gene (reference sequence). This CDR3 reads CASSYSGLALDTQYF. The CDR3 nucleotides are TGTGCCAGCAGTTACTCGGGACTAGCCCTAGATACGCAGTATTTT.

This clonotype was seen at least ten times. The CDR3 here is CASSQPLLAGGRSGANYEQYF. The DNA for the CDR3 is TGCGCCAGCAGCCAACCCCTCCTAGCGGGAGGGCGGTCGGGGGCGAACTACGAGCAGTACTTC. The rearrangement joins TRBV4-1 to TRBJ2-7, with 12 bases fitting TRBD2. The junction had 20 bases not matched to a gene; V was cut back by 2 bases and J by 3 bases. Germline CDR1 is MGHRA and CDR2 is YSYEKL. The CDR3 has 21 amino acids.

The rearrangement uses TRBV7-2 and TRBJ2-3; D is tentatively TRBD1 or TRBD2 (5 bases each). V was shortened by 5 bases and J by 4 bases, with 16 bases between the two germline ends. The CDR3 has 15 residues. Germline V gene lookup returns CDR1 SGHTA and CDR2 FQGNSA. CDR3 protein: CASSRVGRVADTQYF. The CDR3 nucleotides read TGTGCCAGCAGCCGAGTGGGACGGGTCGCAGATACGCAGTATTTT.

This clonotype was picked up many times. The chain is built from TRBV6-1 and TRBJ2-1; TRBD2 matches 9 bases. V lost 6 bases to trimming and J lost 5 bases; unmatched junction nucleotides: 8. Germline V gene data show CDR1 as MNHNS and CDR2 as SASEGT. The length of the CDR3 is 15 residues. Here the CDR3 DNA reads TGTGCCAGCAGCCGGCGGGAGGGCGGCGACAATGAGCAGTTCTTC. As protein: CASSRREGGDNEQFF.

The chain carries TRBV7-6 and TRBJ2-1; 7 positions agree with TRBD1. The CDR3 is made up of 16 amino acids. Germline V gene sequence: CDR1 SGHVS, CDR2 FNYEAQ. With 2 bases clipped from V and 5 bases from J, the junction kept 9 bases outside the gene matches. As DNA, the CDR3 is TGTGCCAGCAGCTTAACTACGGGACAGTCGCACAATGAGCAGTTCTTC. Protein sequence: CASSLTTGQSHNEQFF.

This clonotype was observed a few times. The chain has TRBV12-3 or TRBV12-4 and TRBJ2-7; 12 positions agree with TRBD2. CDR3 length equals 16 residues. The V gene end was trimmed by 4 bases and the J gene end by 1 base; junction bases not matched to a gene: 5. For the CDR3, the DNA is TGTGCCAGCAGTTATCGTCTAGCGGGAGGGTCCTACGAGCAGTACTTC. Translation: CASSYRLAGGSYEQYF.

This clonotype was observed many times. The chain employs TRBV14 and TRBJ2-1, with D unclear. The V gene lost 0 bases and the J gene lost 9 bases, with 18 bases spanning the gap. The germline V gene encodes CDR1 SGHDN and CDR2 FVKESK. The CDR3 extends over 16 amino acids. The CDR3 DNA reads TGTGCCAGCAGCCAAGAAAGCCTAGTGTTGAAGGGTGAGCAGTTCTTC. Translated: CASSQESLVLKGEQFF.

This clonotype was detected ten times or more. The J gene is TRBJ2-7, the V gene TRBV28; TRBD1 matches 8 bases. Germline assignment: CDR1 MDHEN and CDR2 SYDVKM. This CDR3 contains 19 residues. The V and J ends lost 8 bases and 9 bases, in that order; junction bases with no gene match: 30. The CDR3 nucleotides read TGTGCCAGCGGAGGCCGGACAGGGAGCCTTATCCTTTACACAGGGTGGCAGTACTTC. It translates to CASGGRTGSLILYTGWQYF.

This clonotype was observed many times. The V and J genes are TRBV7-6 and TRBJ1-1; possibly TRBD1 for D (6 bases). Germline V gene data show CDR1 as SGHVS and CDR2 as FNYEAQ. This CDR3 has 14 residues. The germline V and J ends were trimmed by 5 bases and 2 bases, with 12 bases remaining between them. DNA for the CDR3: TGTGCCAGCAGCCCTACAGGGTTAAACACTGAAGCTTTCTTT. It encodes CASSPTGLNTEAFF. The full variable domain, rest sourced from reference TRBV7-6 and TRBJ1-1, is GAGVSQSPRYKVTKRGQDVALRCDPISGHVSLYWYRQALGQGPEFLTYFNYEAQQDKSGLPNDRFSAERPEGSISTLTIQRTEQRDSAMYRCASSPTGLNTEAFFGQGTRLTVV.

This clonotype came up a few times. This chain uses TRBV6-6 with TRBJ1-3; D remains unclear. Looked up from germline, CDR1 is MNHNY and CDR2 is SVGAGI (reference sequence). V shed 8 bases and J shed 0 bases, with 14 bases lying between them. The CDR3 runs to 15 residues. CDR3 loop: CASQTGSSSGNTIYF. The CDR3 nucleotides read TGTGCCAGCCAGACGGGCAGTAGCTCTGGAAACACCATATATTTT.

This clonotype has at least ten counts. As DNA, the CDR3 is TGCAGTGCTGAGGGACTAGCGGGGGTACTCTCCTACGAGCAGTACTTC. It yields the protein CSAEGLAGVLSYEQYF. The V and J genes are TRBV20-1 and TRBJ2-7; 14 bases map to TRBD2. Trimming took 5 bases from V and 0 from J; bases not matched to a gene: 6. There are 16 residues in the CDR3. Germline lookup yields CDR1 DFQATT and CDR2 SNEGSKA (reference sequence).

In this sample, this clonotype turned up a few times. The J gene is TRBJ1-1, the V gene TRBV7-3; D uncertain. The CDR3 loop spans 13 amino acids. The germline CDR1 and CDR2 sequences are SGHTA and FQGTGA. Trimming took off 5 bases at V and 0 bases at J, with 7 bases between the two ends. The CDR3 DNA reads TGTGCCAGCAGCGCGTACATGAACACTGAAGCTTTCTTT. Translation: CASSAYMNTEAFF.

This clonotype was seen ten or more times. The chain links TRBV20-1 to TRBJ1-5, with D perhaps matching TRBD1 (5 bases). Germline V CDR1 and CDR2: DFQATT, SNEGSKA (reference sequence). V dropped 2 bases and J dropped 5 bases, with 7 bases sitting between them. This CDR3 is 12 amino acids long. CDR3 amino acids: CSARFRDQPQHF. The CDR3 bases are TGCAGTGCTAGATTCAGGGATCAGCCCCAGCATTTT.

The chain employs TRBV12-3 or TRBV12-4 and TRBJ2-5; 7 bases fit TRBD1. The CDR3 loop spans 13 amino acids. J lost 4 bases, V lost 6 bases, and 5 bases had no gene match. The CDR3 DNA reads TGTGCCAGCAGCCGGAACAGGGGAGAGACCCAGTACTTC. As protein: CASSRNRGETQYF.

This chain links TRBV11-1 with TRBJ1-1, with 10 nucleotides matching TRBD1. CDR1 is SGHAT, CDR2 FQDESV, per germline (reference sequence). V lost 5 bases, J lost 0 bases, and 9 bases stayed unmatched. CDR3 length: 17 amino acids. CDR3 DNA sequence: TGTGCCAGCAGCACAAAGGGACAGGGGATAATGAACACTGAAGCTTTCTTT. It specifies CASSTKGQGIMNTEAFF.

This clonotype showed up just a few times. V is TRBV25-1 and J is TRBJ2-5; 10 bases line up with TRBD1. V was clipped by 4 bases and J by 4 bases; unmatched bases: 6. Germline loops: CDR1 MGHDK, CDR2 SYGVNS. The CDR3 totals 15 residues. CDR3 in DNA: TGTGCCAGCAGTGGGACAGGGGGGACGGGAGAGACCCAGTACTTC. Protein sequence: CASSGTGGTGETQYF.

This clonotype turned up a few times. This chain uses TRBV6-5 with TRBJ2-3, with no clear D. CDR1 and CDR2 (germline): MNHEY, SVGAGI. V lost 5 bases and J lost 4, with 10 bases in between. The CDR3 totals 13 residues. CDR3 coding DNA: TGTGCCAGCAGTCCCAATGACGCAGATACGCAGTATTTT. This encodes CASSPNDADTQYF.

This chain links TRBV4-1 with TRBJ2-2; 12 positions match TRBD2. The germline gives CDR1 MGHRA, CDR2 YSYEKL. CDR3 size: 17 residues. J was trimmed by 6 bases and V by 4 bases; bases with no gene match: 9. The DNA for the CDR3 is TGCGCCAGCAGCCTGCGAGTACTAGCGGGAGGTGCCGGGGAGCTGTTTTTT. Translation: CASSLRVLAGGAGELFF.

This clonotype has ten or more counts. The J gene is TRBJ2-7, the V gene TRBV18; possibly TRBD2 for D (5 bases). With 1 base removed from V and 5 bases from J, the gap between germline ends came to 9 bases. Germline assignment: CDR1 KGHSH and CDR2 LQKENI. CDR3 size: 13 residues. The CDR3 loop is CASSPQRENEQYF. The DNA for the CDR3 is TGTGCCAGCTCACCACAAAGGGAGAACGAGCAGTACTTC.

This clonotype was seen a handful of times. J is TRBJ2-7 and V is TRBV3-1, with a weak D call TRBD1 (5 bases). V gave up 1 base and J gave up 2 bases, with 6 bases separating them. The CDR3 covers 13 residues. The germline CDR1 and CDR2 sequences are LGHDT and YNNKEL (reference sequence). CDR3 residues: CASSQGGPYEQYF. The CDR3 DNA sequence: TGTGCCAGCAGCCAAGGGGGCCCCTACGAGCAGTACTTC.

At least ten counts were recorded for this clonotype. The chain recombines TRBV4-1 with TRBJ2-6; perhaps TRBD1 as D (5 bases). The CDR3 contains 18 residues. Trimming pared 1 base from V and 2 bases from J, leaving 15 bases between. The germline CDR1 and CDR2 sequences are MGHRA and YSYEKL. CDR3 loop: CASSQGEGAPAGANVLTF. The DNA for the CDR3 is TGCGCCAGCAGCCAAGGTGAAGGGGCGCCGGCTGGGGCCAACGTCCTGACTTTC.

This clonotype was seen many times. The chain is built from TRBV12-3 or TRBV12-4 and TRBJ1-3; D gene unclear. The CDR3 is made up of 14 amino acids. V gave up 8 bases and J gave up 4 bases, with 15 bases separating them. The CDR3 DNA follows: TGTGCCAGCTCCCTCCACCTTGAGGGAAACACCATATATTTT. It is translated as CASSLHLEGNTIYF.